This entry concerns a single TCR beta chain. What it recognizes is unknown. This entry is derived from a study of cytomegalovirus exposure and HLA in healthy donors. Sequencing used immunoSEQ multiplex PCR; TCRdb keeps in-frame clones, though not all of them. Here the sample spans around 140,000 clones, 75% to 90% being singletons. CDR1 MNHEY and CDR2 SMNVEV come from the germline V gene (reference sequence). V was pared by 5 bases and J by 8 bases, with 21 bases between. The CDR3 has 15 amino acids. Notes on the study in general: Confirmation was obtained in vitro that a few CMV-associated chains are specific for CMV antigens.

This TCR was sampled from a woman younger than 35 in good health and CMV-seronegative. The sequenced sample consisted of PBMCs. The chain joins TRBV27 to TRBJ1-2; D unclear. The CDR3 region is CASSPTTGFSGGYTF. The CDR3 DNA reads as TGTGCCAGCAGTCCGACCACCGGATTTTCAGGCGGCTACACCTTC.